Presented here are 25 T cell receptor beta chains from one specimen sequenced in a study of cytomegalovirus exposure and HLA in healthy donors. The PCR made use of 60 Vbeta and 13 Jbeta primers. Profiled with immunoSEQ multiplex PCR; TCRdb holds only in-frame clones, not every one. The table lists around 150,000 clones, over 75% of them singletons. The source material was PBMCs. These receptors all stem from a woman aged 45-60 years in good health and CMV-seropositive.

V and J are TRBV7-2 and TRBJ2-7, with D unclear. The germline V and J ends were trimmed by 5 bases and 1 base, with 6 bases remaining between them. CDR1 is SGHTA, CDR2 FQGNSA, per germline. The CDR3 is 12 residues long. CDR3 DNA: TGTGCCAGCAGCCCCCCATCCTACGAGCAGTACTTC. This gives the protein CASSPPSYEQYF.

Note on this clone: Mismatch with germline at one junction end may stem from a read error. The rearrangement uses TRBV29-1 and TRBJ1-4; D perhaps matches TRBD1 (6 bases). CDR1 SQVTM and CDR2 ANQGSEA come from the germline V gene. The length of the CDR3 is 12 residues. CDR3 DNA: TGCAGCGTTGAAGACGTGGGTTCAGGGGTGATTTTT. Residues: CSVEDVGSGVIF.

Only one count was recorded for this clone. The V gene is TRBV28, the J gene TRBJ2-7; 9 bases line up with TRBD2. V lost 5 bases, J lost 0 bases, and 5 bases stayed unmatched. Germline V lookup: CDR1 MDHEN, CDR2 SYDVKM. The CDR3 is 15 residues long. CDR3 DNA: TGTGCCAGCAGTAGCGGGGGGCCGAGCTCCTACGAGCAGTACTTC. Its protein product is CASSSGGPSSYEQYF.

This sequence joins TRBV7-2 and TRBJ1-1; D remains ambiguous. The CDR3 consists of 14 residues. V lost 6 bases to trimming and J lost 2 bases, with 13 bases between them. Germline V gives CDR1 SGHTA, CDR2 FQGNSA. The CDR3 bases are TGTGCCAGCAGTTTGGACGGGGTAAACACTGAAGCTTTCTTT. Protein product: CASSLDGVNTEAFF.

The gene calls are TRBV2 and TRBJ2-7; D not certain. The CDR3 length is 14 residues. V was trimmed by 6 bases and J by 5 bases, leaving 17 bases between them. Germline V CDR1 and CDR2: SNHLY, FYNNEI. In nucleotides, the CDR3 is TGTGCCAGCAGAAGAGACGAGGTTCTTAACGAGCAGTACTTC. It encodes CASRRDEVLNEQYF. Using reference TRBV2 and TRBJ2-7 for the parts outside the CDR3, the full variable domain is EPEVTQTPSHQVTQMGQEVILRCVPISNHLYFYWYRQILGQKVEFLVSFYNNEISEKSEIFDDQFSVERPDGSNFTLKIRSTKLEDSAMYFCASRRDEVLNEQYFGPGTRLTVT.

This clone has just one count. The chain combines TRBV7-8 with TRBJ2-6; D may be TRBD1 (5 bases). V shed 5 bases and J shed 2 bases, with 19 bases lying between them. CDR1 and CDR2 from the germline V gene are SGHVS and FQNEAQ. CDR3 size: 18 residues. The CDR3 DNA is TGTGCCAGCAGCCATCGTATCGGCCAGGGTGCTGGGGCCAACGTCCTGACTTTC. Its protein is CASSHRIGQGAGANVLTF.

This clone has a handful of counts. CDR3 coding DNA: TGTGCCAGCAGTTCTCGACAGGACTTTGGAAACACCATATATTTT. It translates to CASSSRQDFGNTIYF. V is TRBV2 and J is TRBJ1-3; weak D call: TRBD1 (6 bases). The CDR3 runs 15 residues. Trimming shortened V by 5 bases and J by 3 bases, and 14 bases separated the two germline ends. CDR1 is SNHLY and CDR2 is FYNNEI in the germline V gene. Complete variable domain (other parts from reference TRBV2 and TRBJ1-3): EPEVTQTPSHQVTQMGQEVILRCVPISNHLYFYWYRQILGQKVEFLVSFYNNEISEKSEIFDDQFSVERPDGSNFTLKIRSTKLEDSAMYFCASSSRQDFGNTIYFGEGSWLTVV.

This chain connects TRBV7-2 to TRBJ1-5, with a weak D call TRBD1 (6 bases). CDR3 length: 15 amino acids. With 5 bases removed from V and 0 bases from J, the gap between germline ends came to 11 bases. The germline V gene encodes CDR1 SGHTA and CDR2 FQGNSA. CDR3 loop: CASSVYRDSNQPQHF. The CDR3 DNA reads TGTGCCAGCAGCGTATACAGGGATAGCAATCAGCCCCAGCATTTT.

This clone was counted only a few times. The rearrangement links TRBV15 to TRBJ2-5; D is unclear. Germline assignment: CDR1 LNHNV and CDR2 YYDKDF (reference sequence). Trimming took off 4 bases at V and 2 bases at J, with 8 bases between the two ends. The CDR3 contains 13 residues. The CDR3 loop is CATSISGQETQYF. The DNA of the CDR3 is TGTGCCACCAGCATCAGTGGTCAAGAGACCCAGTACTTC.

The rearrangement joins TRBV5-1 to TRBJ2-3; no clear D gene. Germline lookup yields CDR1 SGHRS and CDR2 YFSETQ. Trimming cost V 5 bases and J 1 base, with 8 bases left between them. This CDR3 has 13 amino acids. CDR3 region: CASSWSGTDTQYF. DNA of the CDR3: TGCGCCAGCAGTTGGTCGGGCACAGATACGCAGTATTTT.

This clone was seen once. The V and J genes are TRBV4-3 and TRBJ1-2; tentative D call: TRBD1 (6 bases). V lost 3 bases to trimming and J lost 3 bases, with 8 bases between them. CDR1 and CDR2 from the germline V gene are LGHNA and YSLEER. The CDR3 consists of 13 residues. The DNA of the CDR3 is TGCGCCAGCAGCCACCACAGGGACTATGGCTACACCTTC. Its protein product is CASSHHRDYGYTF.

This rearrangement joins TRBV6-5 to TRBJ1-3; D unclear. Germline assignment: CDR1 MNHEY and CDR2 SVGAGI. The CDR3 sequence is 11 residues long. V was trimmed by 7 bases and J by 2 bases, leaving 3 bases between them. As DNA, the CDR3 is TGTGCCAGCACAGCTGGAAACACCATATATTTT. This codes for CASTAGNTIYF.

The CDR3 DNA is TGTGCCAGCAGTTCGACAGGGCTTGAAGCTTTCTTT. This translates into CASSSTGLEAFF. The chain is built from TRBV11-2 and TRBJ1-1; 7 bases agree with TRBD1. V was clipped by 6 bases and J by 7 bases; unmatched bases: 5. The CDR3 is made up of 12 amino acids. Germline loops: CDR1 SGHAT, CDR2 FQNNGV.

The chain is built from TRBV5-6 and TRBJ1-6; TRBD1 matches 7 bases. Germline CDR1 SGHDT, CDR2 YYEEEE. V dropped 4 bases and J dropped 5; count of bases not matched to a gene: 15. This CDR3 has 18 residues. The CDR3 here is CASSPALGRGKNNSPLHF. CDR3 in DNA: TGTGCCAGCAGCCCGGCTTTGGGCAGGGGGAAGAATAATTCACCCCTCCACTTT.

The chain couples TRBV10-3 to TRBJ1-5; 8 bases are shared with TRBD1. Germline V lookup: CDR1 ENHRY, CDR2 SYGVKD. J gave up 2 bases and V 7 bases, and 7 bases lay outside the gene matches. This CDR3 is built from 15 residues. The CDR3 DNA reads TGTGCCATCATTAAGGACAGGGTTGGCAATCAGCCCCAGCATTTT. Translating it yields CAIIKDRVGNQPQHF.

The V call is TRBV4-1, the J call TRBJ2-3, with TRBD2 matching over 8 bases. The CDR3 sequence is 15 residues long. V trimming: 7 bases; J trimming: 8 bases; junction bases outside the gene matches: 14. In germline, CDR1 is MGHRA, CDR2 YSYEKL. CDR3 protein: CASTPLAGDAGTQYF. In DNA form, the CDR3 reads TGCGCCAGCACCCCCCTAGCGGGCGACGCAGGTACGCAGTATTTT.

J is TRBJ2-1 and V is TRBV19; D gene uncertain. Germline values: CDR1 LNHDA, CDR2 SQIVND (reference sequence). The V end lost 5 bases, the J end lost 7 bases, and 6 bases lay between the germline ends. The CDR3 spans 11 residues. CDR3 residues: CASSARNEQFF. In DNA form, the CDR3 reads TGTGCCAGTAGTGCTAGGAATGAGCAGTTCTTC. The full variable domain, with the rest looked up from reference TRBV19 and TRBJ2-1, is DGGITQSPKYLFRKEGQNVTLSCEQNLNHDAMYWYRQDPGQGLRLIYYSQIVNDFQKGDIAEGYSVSREKKESFPLTVTSAQKNPTAFYLCASSARNEQFFGPGTRLTVL.

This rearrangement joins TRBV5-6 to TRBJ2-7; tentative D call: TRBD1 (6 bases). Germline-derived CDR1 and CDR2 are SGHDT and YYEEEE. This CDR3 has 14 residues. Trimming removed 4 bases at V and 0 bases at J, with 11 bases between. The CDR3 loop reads CASSRTVSSYEQYF. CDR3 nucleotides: TGTGCCAGCAGCCGGACAGTAAGCTCCTACGAGCAGTACTTC. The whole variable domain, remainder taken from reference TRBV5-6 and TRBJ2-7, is DAGVTQSPTHLIKTRGQQVTLRCSPKSGHDTVSWYQQALGQGPQFIFQYYEEEERQRGNFPDRFSGHQFPNYSSELNVNALLLGDSALYLCASSRTVSSYEQYFGPGTRLTVT.

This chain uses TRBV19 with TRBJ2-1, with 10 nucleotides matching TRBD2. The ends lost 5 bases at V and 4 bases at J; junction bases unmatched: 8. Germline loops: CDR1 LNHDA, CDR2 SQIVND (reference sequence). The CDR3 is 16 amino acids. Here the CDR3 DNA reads TGTGCCAGTAGTGGTAGCGGGGGGTTGTTTTACAATGAGCAGTTCTTC. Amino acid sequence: CASSGSGGLFYNEQFF.

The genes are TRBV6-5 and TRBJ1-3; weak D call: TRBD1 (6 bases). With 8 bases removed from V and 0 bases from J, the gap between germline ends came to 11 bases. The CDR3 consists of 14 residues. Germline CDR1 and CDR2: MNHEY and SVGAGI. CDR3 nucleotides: TGTGCCAGCGGAACACAGGGCTCTGGAAACACCATATATTTT. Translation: CASGTQGSGNTIYF.

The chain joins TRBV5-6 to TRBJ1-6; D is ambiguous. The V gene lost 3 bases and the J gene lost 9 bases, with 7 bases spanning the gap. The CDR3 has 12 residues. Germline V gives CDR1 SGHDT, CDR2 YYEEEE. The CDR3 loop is CASSWGVSPLHF. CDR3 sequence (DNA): TGTGCCAGCAGCTGGGGAGTTTCACCCCTCCACTTT.

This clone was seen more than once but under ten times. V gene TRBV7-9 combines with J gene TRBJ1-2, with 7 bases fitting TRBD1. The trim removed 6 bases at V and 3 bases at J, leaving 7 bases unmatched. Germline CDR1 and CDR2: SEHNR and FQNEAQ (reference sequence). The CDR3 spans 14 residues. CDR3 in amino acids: CASRRQGEDYGYTF. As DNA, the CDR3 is TGTGCCAGCAGGCGACAGGGTGAGGACTATGGCTACACCTTC.

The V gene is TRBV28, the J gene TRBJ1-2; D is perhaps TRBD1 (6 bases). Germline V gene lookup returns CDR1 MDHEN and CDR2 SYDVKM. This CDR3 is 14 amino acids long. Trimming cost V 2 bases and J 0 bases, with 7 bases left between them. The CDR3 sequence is CASSLGGSNYGYTF. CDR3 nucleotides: TGTGCCAGCAGTTTAGGGGGCTCTAACTATGGCTACACCTTC.

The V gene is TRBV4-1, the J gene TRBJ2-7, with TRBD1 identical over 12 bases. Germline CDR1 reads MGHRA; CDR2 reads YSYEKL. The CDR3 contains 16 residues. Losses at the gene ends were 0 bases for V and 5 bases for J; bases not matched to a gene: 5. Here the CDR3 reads CASSQDRGTGGHEQYF. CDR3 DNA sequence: TGCGCCAGCAGCCAAGATCGCGGGACAGGGGGCCACGAGCAGTACTTC.

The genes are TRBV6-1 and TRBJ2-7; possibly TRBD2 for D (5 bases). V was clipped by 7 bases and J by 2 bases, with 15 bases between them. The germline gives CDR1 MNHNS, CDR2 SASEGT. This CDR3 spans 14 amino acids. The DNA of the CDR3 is TGTGCCAGCATCCGCGGGTACCCCGCCTACGAGCAGTACTTC. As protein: CASIRGYPAYEQYF.